This TCR beta chain was captured by sequencing in a study of intratumoral heterogeneity in liver cancer. General study results and limits: A noted limitation was under-sampling of tumor-infiltrating lymphocytes.

This clone has a handful of counts. The target antigen is unknown. Profiled with immunoSEQ multiplex PCR; TCRdb holds only in-frame clones, not every one. The sample holds 21,000 or so clones, roughly 73% seen once. The CDR3 sequence is 14 residues long. Germline CDR1 is SGHRS and CDR2 is YFSETQ. V shed 4 bases and J shed 3 bases, with 11 bases lying between them. The J gene is TRBJ2-1, the V gene TRBV5-1; D is perhaps TRBD1 (6 bases). The source of this sequence is a woman aged 65 to 85 with hepatocellular carcinoma. Sequenced here: tumor-adjacent normal tissue, sampled before any cancer treatment. The CDR3 nucleotides are TGCGCCAGCAGCGTATCAGGGGTCTACAATGAGCAGTTCTTC. It encodes CASSVSGVYNEQFF.